This record covers a single TCR beta chain. No antigen is known for it. V lost 5 bases, J lost 6 bases, and 23 bases lay in between. The CDR3 length is 17 residues. Germline-derived CDR1 and CDR2 are SGHVS and FQNEAQ. With random hexamers, about 0.5 to 1 ug RNA was reverse transcribed. An immunoSEQ multiplex PCR generated amplified TCR beta CDR3 products spanning 54 Vbeta and 13 Jbeta. TCRdb re-called the immunoSEQ multiplex PCR reads through MiXCR, storing one row per CDR3 protein. Of about 430,000 distinct CDR3 sequences in the sample, 85% are singletons; the top ten hold under 0.15%. This specimen comes from a study of CD8 T cells in Susac syndrome. Sequencing of TCR beta drew on CD8+ and CD4+ T cells from blood. The study's findings and limits: The study recognized that its TCR sequencing and HLA analysis covered a relatively small number of individuals.

Specimen: CD8+ T cells from PBMCs. The receptor was derived from a human donor with multiple sclerosis. The chain uses TRBV7-8 and TRBJ1-5; maybe TRBD1 (6 bases). CDR3 amino acids: CASSLSLGQGLAQPQHF. The CDR3 DNA reads TGTGCCAGCAGCCTATCCCTGGGGCAGGGGTTGGCTCAGCCCCAGCATTTT.